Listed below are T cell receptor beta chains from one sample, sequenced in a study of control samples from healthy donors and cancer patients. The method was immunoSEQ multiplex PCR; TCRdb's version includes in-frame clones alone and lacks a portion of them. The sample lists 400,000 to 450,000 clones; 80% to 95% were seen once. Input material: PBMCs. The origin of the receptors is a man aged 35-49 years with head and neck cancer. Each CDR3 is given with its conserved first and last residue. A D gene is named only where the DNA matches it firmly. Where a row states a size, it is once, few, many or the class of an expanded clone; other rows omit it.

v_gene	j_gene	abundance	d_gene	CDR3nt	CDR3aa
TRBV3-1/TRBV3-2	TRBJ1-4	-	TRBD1	TGTGCCAGCAGCCAACCCATAGACAGGGCTAATGAAAAACTGTTTTTT	CASSQPIDRANEKLFF
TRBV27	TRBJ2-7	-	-	TGTGCCAGCACCTCCGGGACCCGCTACGAGCAGTACTTC	CASTSGTRYEQYF
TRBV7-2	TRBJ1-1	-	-	TGTGCCAGCAGCCGGTCCAGATCGAACACTGAAGCTTTCTTT	CASSRSRSNTEAFF
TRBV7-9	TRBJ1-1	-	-	TGTGCCAGCAGCCCCCCCGGGGGGTATAACACTGAAGCTTTCTTT	CASSPPGGYNTEAFF
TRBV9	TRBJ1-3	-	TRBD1	TGTGCCAGCAGCGGGAGGACAGGGGATGTTGCTGGAAACACCATATATTTT	CASSGRTGDVAGNTIYF
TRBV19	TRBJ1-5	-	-	TGTGCCAGTAGTATATATAAGTACCAGCGGCCCCAGCATTTT	CASSIYKYQRPQHF
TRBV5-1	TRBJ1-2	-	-	TGCGCCAGCAGCTTGGACAGATCCTATGGCTACACCTTC	CASSLDRSYGYTF
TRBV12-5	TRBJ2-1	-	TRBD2	TGTGCTAGTGGACCTAGCGGGAGTGATGAGCAGTTCTTC	CASGPSGSDEQFF
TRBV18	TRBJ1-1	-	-	TGTGCCAGCTCACCACGGGGGGAGACTGAAGCTTTCTTT	CASSPRGETEAFF
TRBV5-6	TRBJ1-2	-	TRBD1	TGTGCCAGCAGCCAAGGGACAGGAGGACGGAACTATGGCTACACCTTC	CASSQGTGGRNYGYTF
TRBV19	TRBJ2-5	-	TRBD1	TGTGCCAGTAGTTTGGGACAGGGGAGCCGCGAGACCCAGTACTTC	CASSLGQGSRETQYF
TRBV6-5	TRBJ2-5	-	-	TGTGCCAGCGGTTGGGACGGGGGAATGGGGACCCAGTACTTC	CASGWDGGMGTQYF
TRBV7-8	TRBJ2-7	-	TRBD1	TGTGCCAGCAGCCTTGGACAGGGGAAAGGGAACGAGCAGTACTTC	CASSLGQGKGNEQYF
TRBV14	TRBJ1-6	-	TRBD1	TGTGCCAGCAGCTTCCAGGGGGGCTCCTATAATTCACCCCTCCACTTT	CASSFQGGSYNSPLHF
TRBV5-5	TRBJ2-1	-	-	TGTGCCAGCAGCCCTGGGACTGGGTCCTCCTACAATGAGCAGTTCTTC	CASSPGTGSSYNEQFF
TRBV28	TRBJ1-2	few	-	TGTGCCACCGTTGGCCCCGGGACTAACTATGGCTACACCTTC	CATVGPGTNYGYTF
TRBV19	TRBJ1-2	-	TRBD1	TGTGCCAGTACCGCAGACAGGGGGCATTCGGATGGCTACACCTTC	CASTADRGHSDGYTF
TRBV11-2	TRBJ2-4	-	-	TGTGCCAGCAGCTTAGGTAGTGGGCCACGAGGAAACATTCAGTACTTC	CASSLGSGPRGNIQYF
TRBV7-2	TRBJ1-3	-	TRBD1	TGTGCCAGCAGCCCTACCGGGACAGCCGTCTTTTCTGGAAACACCATATATTTT	CASSPTGTAVFSGNTIYF
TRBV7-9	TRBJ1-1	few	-	TGTGCCAGCAGCTTAGGGGCTAACACTGAAGCTTTCTTT	CASSLGANTEAFF
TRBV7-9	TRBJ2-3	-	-	TGTGCCAGCAGCGCTGCAGGGGATACGCAGTATTTT	CASSAAGDTQYF
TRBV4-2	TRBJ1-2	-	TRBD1	TGTGCCAGCAGCCCGCCGGGACAGGGCTCCACCTTAGATGGCTACACCTTC	CASSPPGQGSTLDGYTF
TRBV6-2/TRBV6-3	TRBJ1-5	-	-	TGTGCCAGCAGTCAAACCACAGGGCGCAATCAGCCCCAGCATTTT	CASSQTTGRNQPQHF
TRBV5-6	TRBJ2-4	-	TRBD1	TGTGCCAGCAGCTCACAGGGGGCCAAAAACATTCAGTACTTC	CASSSQGAKNIQYF